These 10 T cell receptor beta chains share one sample of origin, sequenced in a study of T-cell memory formation after mild COVID-19. Each CDR3 protein is one row after TCRdb ran MiXCR on the 5' RACE reads. The sample consists of roughly 310,000 distinct CDR3 sequences, approximately 16% of them appearing once. Specimen: PBMCs or a T cell subset sorted from them (not recorded which). The receptors stem from a man in his late teens or twenties who had mild COVID-19 (a few samples of this study predate the infection). Cell type and time point are not known.

The V gene is TRBV12-3 or TRBV12-4, the J gene TRBJ1-5; D is ambiguous. The CDR3 runs 12 residues. V lost 5 bases and J 6 bases, leaving 8 bases between the germline ends. CDR3 sequence reads: CASSPSPQPQHF. Here the CDR3 DNA reads TGTGCCAGCAGTCCCTCCCCTCAGCCCCAGCATTTT.

At least ten counts were recorded for this clonotype. CDR3 sequence (DNA): TGTGCCAGCAGCCCGACAGTTACCGGAAAACTGTTTTTT. Protein: CASSPTVTGKLFF. The rearrangement joins TRBV14 to TRBJ1-4, with D possibly being TRBD1 (5 bases). V was clipped by 4 bases and J by 10 bases, with 13 bases between them. This CDR3 spans 13 amino acids. Germline V gene data show CDR1 as SGHDN and CDR2 as FVKESK.

This clonotype came up a few times. CDR3 nucleotides: TGTGCCAGCAGTGAAATCCTGGCGGGGTTAGGGGATACGCAGTATTTT. Its translation is CASSEILAGLGDTQYF. V gene TRBV2 combines with J gene TRBJ2-3; maybe TRBD2 (6 bases). This CDR3 is 16 amino acids long. Germline V lookup: CDR1 SNHLY, CDR2 FYNNEI. The V gene lost 2 bases and the J gene lost 6 bases, with 18 bases spanning the gap.

The chain has TRBV20-1 and TRBJ2-1; 9 positions agree with TRBD2. The CDR3 loop spans 16 amino acids. The V segment lost 0 bases and the J segment 5 bases; nucleotides outside the gene matches: 8. CDR1 and CDR2 (germline): DFQATT, SNEGSKA (reference sequence). Here the CDR3 reads CSAREGGGVQNNEQFF. In DNA form, the CDR3 reads TGCAGTGCTAGAGAAGGCGGGGGGGTTCAAAACAATGAGCAGTTCTTC.

This clonotype was seen just once. This sequence joins TRBV11-2 and TRBJ2-2; 14 positions match TRBD2. CDR3 length: 17 residues. V dropped 0 bases and J dropped 7; count of bases not matched to a gene: 4. The germline gives CDR1 SGHAT, CDR2 FQNNGV. CDR3 coding DNA: TGTGCCAGCAGCTTAGAGACTAGCGGGGGGGCCCTCGGGGAGCTGTTTTTT. Protein sequence: CASSLETSGGALGELFF.

A few counts support this clonotype. The gene calls are TRBV7-2 and TRBJ2-5, with TRBD2 matching over 7 bases. The CDR3 is 14 residues long. V shed 4 bases and J 2 bases; nucleotides not matched to a gene: 4. From germline, CDR1 is SGHTA and CDR2 FQGNSA. The CDR3 loop is CASSYSGSQETQYF. DNA of the CDR3: TGTGCCAGCAGCTATAGCGGGTCTCAAGAGACCCAGTACTTC.

At least ten counts were recorded for this clonotype. This chain links TRBV4-3 with TRBJ2-4; D gene ambiguous. The CDR3 consists of 21 residues. Per germline, CDR1 LGHNA and CDR2 YSLEER. V lost 0 bases and J lost 8, with 32 bases in between. DNA of the CDR3: TGCGCCAGCAGCCAAGATCTCATCAGCGTTGGACCCATTCTAAGTGGCGACATTCAGTACTTC. Its protein is CASSQDLISVGPILSGDIQYF.

V and J are TRBV7-9 and TRBJ1-2, with 9 positions matching TRBD1. The CDR3 totals 13 residues. Trimming at V came to 5 bases and at J to 8 bases, leaving 6 bases not matched to a gene. CDR1 and CDR2 from the germline V gene are SEHNR and FQNEAQ (reference sequence). The chain's CDR3 is CASSPRDRVGYTF. In DNA, the CDR3 is TGTGCCAGCAGCCCCCGGGACAGGGTGGGCTACACCTTC.

The chain links TRBV6-5 to TRBJ2-1; 11 positions match TRBD1. The CDR3 has 17 residues. Germline V gene data show CDR1 as MNHEY and CDR2 as SVGAGI. J was trimmed by 4 bases and V by 5 bases; bases with no gene match: 10. CDR3 sequence (DNA): TGTGCCAGCAGTCCAAATCCCGGACAGGGGGCGTACAATGAGCAGTTCTTC. Translating it yields CASSPNPGQGAYNEQFF.

This clonotype was counted ten times or more. For the CDR3, the DNA is TGTGCCAGCAGCACACAGGGGGGTGAAAAACTGTTTTTT. Translating it yields CASSTQGGEKLFF. J is TRBJ1-4 and V is TRBV7-9, with 8 bases lining up with TRBD1. The CDR3 is 13 residues long. Germline values: CDR1 SEHNR, CDR2 FQNEAQ (reference sequence). J gave up 7 bases and V 5 bases, and 3 bases lay outside the gene matches.